This is a list of T cell receptor beta chains from one sample in a study of blood T cell repertoires in COVID-19. The protocol was immunoSEQ multiplex PCR, while the TCRdb copy is restricted to in-frame clones and leaves out a portion. This table holds over 60,000 clones, about 80% found once. The sequencing input was peripheral blood. The receptors come from a human donor in a cohort sampled during active COVID-19. CDR3s include the opening cysteine and the closing phenylalanine or tryptophan. The D gene is left open where the match is weak. For some rows the clone size is stated as once, few or many, or as a class when expanded; others skip it.

TRBV7-2	.	TRBD1	TRBJ2-7	TGTGCCAGCAGCGTTCACAGGGGTCCAAGAACCCGCCAGCAGTACTTC	CASSVHRGPRTRQQYF
TRBV11-2	few	TRBD2	TRBJ2-7	TGTGCCAGCAGTCGTGAGCGGGAGTCCTACGAGCAGTACTTC	CASSRERESYEQYF
TRBV2	few	.	TRBJ1-2	TGTGCCAGCAGTGAATCGCGACAGTCTCTAGGCGGTGGCTACACCTTC	CASSESRQSLGGGYTF
TRBV24-1	.	.	TRBJ1-1	TGTGCCACCAGTGAGGGGGGTCGGGGAAACACTGAAGCTTTCTTT	CATSEGGRGNTEAFF
TRBV4-2	once	.	TRBJ2-7	TGTGCCAGCAGCCAAGGACAATACGAGCAGTACTTC	CASSQGQYEQYF
TRBV7-2	.	.	TRBJ2-2	TGTGCCAGCTCCCGGGGGGCTAACACCGGGGAGCTGTTTTTT	CASSRGANTGELFF
TRBV7-6	.	.	TRBJ1-5	TGTGCCAGCAGCTCGGATGACCGGGGGCCCCAGCATTTT	CASSSDDRGPQHF
TRBV4-2	.	TRBD2	TRBJ2-1	TGTGCCAGCAGCCAAGATACGGCGGGAGGAGCTGGTGAGCAGTTCTTC	CASSQDTAGGAGEQFF
TRBV19	once	TRBD1	TRBJ1-2	TGTGCCAGCGCCCCAAGGGGCAGGGGGCATGGCTACACCTTC	CASAPRGRGHGYTF
TRBV18	.	.	TRBJ2-7	TGTGCCAGCTCACGCGACATTAGCTCCTACGAGCAGTACTTC	CASSRDISSYEQYF
TRBV21-1	few	.	TRBJ1-2	TGTGCCAGCAGCATTACAGGACAGGGAAGAAACTATGGCTACACCTTC	CASSITGQGRNYGYTF
TRBV28	.	.	TRBJ1-5	TGTGCCAGCAGTGCCAGGGTCAATCAGCCCCAGCATTTT	CASSARVNQPQHF
TRBV28	.	.	TRBJ2-1	TGTGCCAGCAGTTTTGTAGGGGTTGATCCGTTCTTC	CASSFVGVDPFF